The rows below give T cell receptor beta chains drawn from one sample of a study of blood T cell repertoires in COVID-19. This table comes from immunoSEQ multiplex PCR, and its TCRdb copy is limited to in-frame clones, with some not included. The sample consists of about 66,000 clones, about 86% of them appearing once. Material: peripheral blood. The receptor set was obtained from a man aged 50 to 59 with active COVID-19. Each CDR3 is given with its conserved first and last residue. A D gene is named only where the DNA matches it firmly. Rows give clone size only sometimes, using once, few, many, or a class for an expanded clone.

.	TRBJ2-7	TRBV2	TRBD1	TGTGCCAGCAGGAGGGGACAGGGAAGACTCTACGAGCAGTACTTC	CASRRGQGRLYEQYF
.	TRBJ1-6	TRBV19	TRBD1	TGTGCCAGTAGTACTCGCGACAGGGGAGCTTTTAGTAGTTCACCCCTCCACTTT	CASSTRDRGAFSSSPLHF
few	TRBJ2-3	TRBV27	.	TGTGCCAGCAGTCCACAGGTACGCACAGATACGCAGTATTTT	CASSPQVRTDTQYF
.	TRBJ2-1	TRBV19	.	TGTGCCAGTAGTATTGGGGGGGCGATTTACAATGAGCAGTTCTTC	CASSIGGAIYNEQFF
.	TRBJ2-5	TRBV3-1/TRBV3-2	TRBD2	TGTGCCAGCAGCCAAGACCCAGCGGGGTCCCAAGAGACCCAGTACTTC	CASSQDPAGSQETQYF
.	TRBJ1-1	TRBV10-1	.	TGCGCCAGCAGTGGCAGGGGGAACACTGAAGCTTTCTTT	CASSGRGNTEAFF
.	TRBJ2-7	TRBV6-1	.	TGTGCCAGCAGTGAATTTGGGCGCGAGCAGTACTTC	CASSEFGREQYF
.	TRBJ2-7	TRBV10-2	.	TGCGCCAGCAGTGAGTCCCCCTCTTCCTACGAGCAGTACTTC	CASSESPSSYEQYF
few	TRBJ2-7	TRBV7-9	.	TGTGCCAGCAGCGAGGACAATTCCTACGAGCAGTACTTC	CASSEDNSYEQYF
few	TRBJ2-1	TRBV2	.	TGTGCCAGCAGTGTTGGTATCAGCAATGAGCAGTTCTTC	CASSVGISNEQFF
.	TRBJ1-6	TRBV15	.	TGTGCCACCAGCAGAGATATAAGGAGCTCCTATAATTCACCCCTCCACTTT	CATSRDIRSSYNSPLHF
once	TRBJ2-1	TRBV6-2/TRBV6-3	.	TGTGCCAGCAGTTATTCGGTCGGTTTGGCCCTAGCACATGAGCAGTTCTTC	CASSYSVGLALAHEQFF
.	TRBJ1-4	TRBV5-5	TRBD1	TGTGCCAGCAGCTTGGCGGACAGGAAGAATGAAAAACTGTTTTTT	CASSLADRKNEKLFF
.	TRBJ2-7	TRBV4-2	.	TGTGCCAGCAGCCAAAACAGTGCACGCGAGCAGTACTTC	CASSQNSAREQYF
medium-sized	TRBJ2-3	TRBV7-9	.	TGTGCCAGCAGCCCCGCAGATACGCAGTATTTT	CASSPADTQYF
.	TRBJ1-2	TRBV30	.	TGTGCCTGGACCCCGGGATATAACAGGGCAGATGGCTACACCTTC	CAWTPGYNRADGYTF
.	TRBJ2-5	TRBV18	.	TGTGCCAGCAATGGGTGTTCAGGGGAGACCCAGTACTTC	CASNGCSGETQYF
once	TRBJ1-3	TRBV7-8	.	TGTGCCAGCAGCTTAGCTTCCGCGGGGGCGGTGGGAAACACCATATATTTT	CASSLASAGAVGNTIYF
.	TRBJ2-1	TRBV13	.	TGTGCCAGCAGCTTACTAGCCCTCTCCCCCTACAATGAGCAGTTCTTC	CASSLLALSPYNEQFF
few	TRBJ1-1	TRBV6-4	.	TGTGCCAGTGCTGCGAGAGAAAACACTGAAGCTTTCTTT	CASAARENTEAFF
.	TRBJ2-1	TRBV19	TRBD2	TGTGCCAGGGGACCGGGACTAGCGTTTTTCAATGAGCAGTTCTTC	CARGPGLAFFNEQFF
.	TRBJ2-7	TRBV5-1	TRBD1	TGCGCCAGCAGCTTGGTTCCTCCGGGACAGGGTTCCGAGCAGTACTTC	CASSLVPPGQGSEQYF
few	TRBJ1-1	TRBV5-1	TRBD1	TGCGCCAGCAGCTTGGGACAGGGGGCATTTATGAACACTGAAGCTTTCTTT	CASSLGQGAFMNTEAFF
.	TRBJ1-2	TRBV9	.	TGTGCCAGCAGCAAACAAGGGACTTACTATGGCTACACCTTC	CASSKQGTYYGYTF
.	TRBJ2-2	TRBV6-5	.	TGTGCCAGCGTTCCGCCCCGGGGGACCGGGGAGCTGTTTTTT	CASVPPRGTGELFF
.	TRBJ2-2	TRBV2	TRBD1	TGTGCCAGCAGTCCAACAGGGGGTCTTAACGCCGGGGAGCTGTTTTTT	CASSPTGGLNAGELFF
.	TRBJ1-1	TRBV29-1	.	TGCAGCGTTGAGGGGGCGCAGGTCACTGAAGCTTTCTTT	CSVEGAQVTEAFF
.	TRBJ1-1	TRBV30	.	TGTGCCTGGAGTGTGTGGCAGGCTGAAGCTTTCTTT	CAWSVWQAEAFF
.	TRBJ2-1	TRBV14	.	TGTGCCAGCAGCCAGGCTACAGGGTCTCCGGTAGGGAATGAGCAGTTCTTC	CASSQATGSPVGNEQFF
once	TRBJ2-1	TRBV5-4	TRBD2	TGTGCCAGCAGCAGAGTAGCGGGGTTGTCCTACAATGAGCAGTTCTTC	CASSRVAGLSYNEQFF
.	TRBJ2-2	TRBV15	.	TGTGCCACCAGCAGAGATCCCGCGGGGTGGACCGGGGAGCTGTTTTTT	CATSRDPAGWTGELFF
.	TRBJ1-2	TRBV2	.	TGTGCCAGCAGTGAAGCCCCTCGCGGCCGTACCTATGGCTACACCTTC	CASSEAPRGRTYGYTF
.	TRBJ2-5	TRBV5-6	TRBD2	TGTGCCAGCAGCTTCGTAACTAGCGTTAGAAAGACCCAGTACTTC	CASSFVTSVRKTQYF
.	TRBJ1-2	TRBV7-9	.	TGTGCCAGCAGCTTAGCTCCGAGCCGACAACCTTCCTATGGCTACACCTTC	CASSLAPSRQPSYGYTF